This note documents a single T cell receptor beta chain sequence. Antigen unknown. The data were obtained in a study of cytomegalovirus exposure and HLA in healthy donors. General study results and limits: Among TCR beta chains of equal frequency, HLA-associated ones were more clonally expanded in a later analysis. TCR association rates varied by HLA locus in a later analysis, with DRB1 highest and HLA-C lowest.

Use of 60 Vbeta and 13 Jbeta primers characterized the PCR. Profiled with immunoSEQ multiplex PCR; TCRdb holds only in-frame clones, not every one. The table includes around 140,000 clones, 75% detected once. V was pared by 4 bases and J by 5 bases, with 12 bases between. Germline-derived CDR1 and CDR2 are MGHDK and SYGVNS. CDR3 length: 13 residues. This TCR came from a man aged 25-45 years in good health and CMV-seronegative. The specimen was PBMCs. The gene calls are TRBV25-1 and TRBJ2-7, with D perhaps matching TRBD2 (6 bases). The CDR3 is CASSVGLHHEQYF. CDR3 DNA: TGTGCCAGCAGTGTGGGACTCCACCACGAGCAGTACTTC.